These T cell receptor beta chains were read from a single sample in a study of CD8+CD57+ T cells in acquired aplastic anemia. Using its own MiXCR run on the reads, TCRdb lists one record per CDR3 protein. Seen here are 150,000 to 200,000 distinct CDR3 sequences, around 48% observed once, and the top ten hold about 1.8%. Sequencing was performed on sorted CD4+, CD8+, or CD8+CD57+ T cells (not recorded which) from PBMCs. The receptors shown here come from a human donor with aplastic anemia. CDR3s include the opening cysteine and the closing phenylalanine or tryptophan. Each record gives: D gene, J gene, clone size, V gene, CDR3 protein, CDR3 DNA. D genes are given only for firm matches. Clone size, where shown, is once, few, many, or a class for clones that have expanded.

>TRBD2|TRBJ2-3|NA|TRBV29-1
CSVTSGRSDTQYF
TGCAGCGTTACTAGCGGGCGGTCAGATACGCAGTATTTT
>NA|TRBJ2-7|NA|TRBV10-1
CASSELVQNYEQYF
TGCGCCAGCAGTGAACTAGTACAGAACTACGAGCAGTACTTC
>TRBD2|TRBJ2-3|many|TRBV10-3
CAISKTSGGASGDTQYF
TGTGCCATCAGTAAGACTAGCGGGGGGGCCTCTGGAGATACGCAGTATTTT
>NA|TRBJ2-1|NA|TRBV19
CASSIGPAAEQFF
TGTGCCAGTAGTATAGGTCCGGCGGCAGAGCAGTTCTTC
>TRBD2|TRBJ2-2|NA|TRBV6-4
CASSDSGTSDTGELFF
TGTGCCAGCAGTGACTCCGGGACTAGCGACACCGGGGAGCTGTTTTTT
>NA|TRBJ1-5|many|TRBV12-3/TRBV12-4
CASSPSRGPQHF
TGTGCCAGCAGCCCGAGCAGGGGCCCCCAGCATTTT
>TRBD1|TRBJ2-5|NA|TRBV7-2
CASSYSRDRGKTQYF
TGTGCCAGCAGCTACAGCCGGGACAGGGGAAAGACCCAGTACTTC
>NA|TRBJ1-1|NA|TRBV29-1
CSVEEGRVNTEAFF
TGCAGCGTTGAAGAGGGACGGGTGAACACTGAAGCTTTCTTT
>NA|TRBJ2-7|many|TRBV12-3/TRBV12-4
CASRRGRLYEQYF
TGTGCCAGCAGAAGGGGGAGACTCTACGAGCAGTACTTC
>NA|TRBJ2-3|NA|TRBV10-3
CATLEGSGDTQYF
TGTGCCACCCTCGAGGGGAGCGGAGATACGCAGTATTTT
>NA|TRBJ2-7|NA|TRBV4-1
CASSQVTPGVGRNEQYF
TGCGCCAGCAGCCAAGTCACCCCGGGGGTGGGGAGGAACGAGCAGTACTTC
>TRBD2|TRBJ2-1|NA|TRBV20-1
CSAGDSGRGYNEQFF
TGCAGTGCTGGGGACAGCGGGAGGGGGTACAATGAGCAGTTCTTC
>NA|TRBJ1-5|many|TRBV19
CASSMGIRQPQHF
TGTGCCAGTAGTATGGGGATTAGGCAGCCCCAGCATTTT
>NA|TRBJ2-7|NA|TRBV5-6
CASSLFSYEQYF
TGTGCCAGCAGCTTGTTCTCCTACGAGCAGTACTTC
>TRBD2|TRBJ2-1|many|TRBV20-1
CSASRASGYNEQFF
TGCAGTGCCTCGCGGGCTAGCGGGTACAATGAGCAGTTCTTC
>NA|TRBJ2-1|NA|TRBV18
CASSPMQGPYEQFF
TGTGCCAGCTCACCAATGCAGGGTCCTTATGAGCAGTTCTTC
>TRBD2|TRBJ2-1|few|TRBV3-1
CASSRAVSRGVRYEQFF
TGTGCCAGCAGCCGGGCGGTGAGTCGGGGGGTAAGATATGAGCAGTTCTTC
>NA|TRBJ1-2|NA|TRBV20-1
CSARVGDYGYTF
TGCAGTGCTAGAGTCGGGGACTATGGCTACACCTTC
>NA|TRBJ2-7|NA|TRBV5-5
CASSAEAGSYEQYF
TGTGCCAGCAGCGCCGAGGCAGGGTCCTACGAGCAGTACTTC
>TRBD1|TRBJ2-3|NA|TRBV18
CASSPRGLGGTDTQYF
TGTGCCAGCTCCCCCAGGGGGCTGGGGGGCACAGATACGCAGTATTTT
>TRBD2|TRBJ2-1|many|TRBV19
CASSILAGGGEQFF
TGTGCCAGTAGTATACTAGCGGGGGGAGGTGAGCAGTTCTTC
>TRBD1|TRBJ1-1|many|TRBV5-8
CASSRGPPTEAFF
TGTGCCAGCAGCAGGGGGCCCCCCACTGAAGCTTTCTTT
>NA|TRBJ2-5|NA|TRBV10-3
CAISRQEQETQYF
TGTGCCATCTCACGACAGGAGCAAGAGACCCAGTACTTC
>NA|TRBJ2-3|few|TRBV27
CASSWKPRDTQYF
TGTGCCAGCAGTTGGAAGCCTCGGGATACGCAGTATTTT
>NA|TRBJ2-1|many|TRBV19
CASSIGPQSYNEQFF
TGTGCCAGTAGTATAGGACCCCAGTCCTACAATGAGCAGTTCTTC
>TRBD1|TRBJ1-2|NA|TRBV20-1
CSARDRVGYTF
TGCAGTGCTAGGGACAGGGTTGGCTACACCTTC
>TRBD1|TRBJ2-1|NA|TRBV29-1
CSVTGTGGNEQFF
TGCAGCGTCACCGGGACAGGGGGCAATGAGCAGTTCTTC
>NA|TRBJ1-4|NA|TRBV20-1
CSAKGMSEKLFF
TGCAGTGCTAAAGGGATGAGTGAAAAACTGTTTTTT
>NA|TRBJ1-1|once|TRBV30
CAWVMNTEAFF
TGTGCCTGGGTCATGAACACTGAAGCTTTCTTT
>TRBD1|TRBJ2-7|many|TRBV10-3
CAIRTGTGDF
TGTGCCATCAGGACCGGGACAGGGGATTTC
>NA|TRBJ2-5|few|TRBV10-2
CASSEGGAVEETQYF
TGCGCCAGCAGTGAAGGGGGGGCGGTCGAAGAGACCCAGTACTTC
>NA|TRBJ2-7|NA|TRBV20-1
CSASSLRAYYEQYF
TGCAGTGCCAGCAGTTTGAGGGCCTACTACGAGCAGTACTTC
>TRBD2|TRBJ2-7|NA|TRBV4-2
CASSRSTSGRYEQYF
TGTGCCAGCAGCCGTTCAACTAGCGGGAGGTACGAGCAGTACTTC
>NA|TRBJ1-2|few|TRBV19
CASSLPMGVYGYTF
TGTGCCAGTAGTCTCCCGATGGGTGTCTATGGCTACACCTTC
>NA|TRBJ2-7|many|TRBV6-2/TRBV6-3
CASSIRGGNSYEQYF
TGTGCCAGCAGTATCCGGGGAGGCAATTCCTACGAGCAGTACTTC
>NA|TRBJ2-7|NA|TRBV6-1
CASRLTDVSYEQYF
TGTGCCAGCAGACTGACGGACGTCTCCTACGAGCAGTACTTC
>NA|TRBJ1-6|NA|TRBV6-1
CASSVGVSPLHF
TGTGCCAGCAGCGTTGGGGTTTCACCCCTCCACTTT
>NA|TRBJ2-7|many|TRBV27
CASSLRPGGGLDYEQYF
TGTGCCAGCAGTTTAAGGCCCGGGGGAGGCTTGGACTACGAGCAGTACTTC
>TRBD1|TRBJ2-3|NA|TRBV25-1
CASSDLRQGGDTQYF
TGTGCCAGCAGTGACCTCAGACAGGGCGGAGATACGCAGTATTTT
>TRBD1|TRBJ2-3|NA|TRBV9
CASTRDSQSTQYF
TGTGCCAGCACCCGGGACAGCCAGAGTACGCAGTATTTT
>TRBD1|TRBJ1-5|many|TRBV20-1
CSASRTGGQPQHF
TGCAGTGCTTCTAGGACAGGCGGTCAGCCCCAGCATTTT
>TRBD1|TRBJ1-1|once|TRBV20-1
CSALPPEDRIPAFF
TGCAGTGCTCTACCCCCAGAGGACAGGATACCAGCTTTCTTT
>TRBD1|TRBJ2-2|many|TRBV9
CASSPGTGYTGELFF
TGTGCCAGCAGCCCTGGGACAGGGTACACCGGGGAGCTGTTTTTT
>NA|TRBJ2-3|NA|TRBV7-2
CASSPRGPDTQYF
TGTGCCAGCAGCCCTAGAGGGCCGGATACGCAGTATTTT
>TRBD1|TRBJ1-1|NA|TRBV25-1
CASRDRLNTEAFF
TGTGCCAGCCGGGACAGGTTGAACACTGAAGCTTTCTTT
>NA|TRBJ2-3|NA|TRBV15
CATSREAGATDTQYF
TGTGCCACCAGCAGAGAGGCGGGGGCCACAGATACGCAGTATTTT
>TRBD1|TRBJ1-1|few|TRBV18
CASSQSTGNGAFF
TGTGCCAGCTCACAGTCGACAGGGAACGGGGCTTTCTTT
>NA|TRBJ1-3|many|TRBV19
CASITGGGNTIYF
TGTGCCAGTATCACAGGTGGTGGAAACACCATATATTTT
>NA|TRBJ1-2|many|TRBV5-4
CASSPPQGGYTF
TGTGCCAGCAGCCCACCCCAGGGAGGCTACACCTTC
>NA|TRBJ1-1|NA|TRBV7-2
CASSLVRNTEAFF
TGTGCCAGCAGCTTAGTACGGAACACTGAAGCTTTCTTT
>TRBD1|TRBJ1-1|NA|TRBV6-1
CASSINRGLNTEAFF
TGTGCCAGCAGTATAAACAGGGGACTAAACACTGAAGCTTTCTTT
>NA|TRBJ1-5|NA|TRBV5-1
CASSLGSGRQPQHF
TGCGCCAGCAGCTTGGGGTCGGGGCGACAGCCCCAGCATTTT
>NA|TRBJ1-1|NA|TRBV19
CASSFSMNTEAFF
TGTGCCAGTAGTTTCTCCATGAACACTGAAGCTTTCTTT
>NA|TRBJ2-4|many|TRBV20-1
CSTGDLAKNIQYF
TGCAGTACAGGTGATCTAGCCAAAAACATTCAGTACTTC